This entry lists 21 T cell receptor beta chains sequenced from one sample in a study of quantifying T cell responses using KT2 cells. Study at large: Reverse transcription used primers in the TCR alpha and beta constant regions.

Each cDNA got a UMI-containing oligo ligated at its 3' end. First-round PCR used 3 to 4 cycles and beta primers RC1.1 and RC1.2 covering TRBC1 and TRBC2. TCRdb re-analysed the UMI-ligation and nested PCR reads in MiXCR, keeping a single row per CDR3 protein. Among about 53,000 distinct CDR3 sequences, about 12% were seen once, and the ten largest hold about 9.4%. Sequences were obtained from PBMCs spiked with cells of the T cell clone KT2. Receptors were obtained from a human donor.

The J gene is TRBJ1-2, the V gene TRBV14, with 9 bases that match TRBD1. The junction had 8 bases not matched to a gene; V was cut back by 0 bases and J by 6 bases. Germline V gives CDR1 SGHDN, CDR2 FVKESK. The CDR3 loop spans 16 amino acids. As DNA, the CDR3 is TGTGCCAGCAGCCAAGATTGGGGGGACAGGGACGATGGCTACACCTTC. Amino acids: CASSQDWGDRDDGYTF.

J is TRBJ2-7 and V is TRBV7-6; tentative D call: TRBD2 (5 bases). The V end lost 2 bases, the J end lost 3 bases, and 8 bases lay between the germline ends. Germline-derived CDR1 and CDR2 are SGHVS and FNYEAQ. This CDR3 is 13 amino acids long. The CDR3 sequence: CASSLTGDYEQYF. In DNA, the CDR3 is TGTGCCAGCAGCTTAACCGGGGACTACGAGCAGTACTTC. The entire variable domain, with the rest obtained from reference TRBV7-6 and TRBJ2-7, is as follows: GAGVSQSPRYKVTKRGQDVALRCDPISGHVSLYWYRQALGQGPEFLTYFNYEAQQDKSGLPNDRFSAERPEGSISTLTIQRTEQRDSAMYRCASSLTGDYEQYFGPGTRLTVT.

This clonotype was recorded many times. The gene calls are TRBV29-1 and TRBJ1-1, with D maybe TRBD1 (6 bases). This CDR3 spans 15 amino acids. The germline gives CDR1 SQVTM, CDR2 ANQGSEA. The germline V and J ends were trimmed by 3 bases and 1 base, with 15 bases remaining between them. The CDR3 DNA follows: TGCAGCGTTGATGTGGGGGCCCGCTGGAACACTGAAGCTTTCTTT. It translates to CSVDVGARWNTEAFF.

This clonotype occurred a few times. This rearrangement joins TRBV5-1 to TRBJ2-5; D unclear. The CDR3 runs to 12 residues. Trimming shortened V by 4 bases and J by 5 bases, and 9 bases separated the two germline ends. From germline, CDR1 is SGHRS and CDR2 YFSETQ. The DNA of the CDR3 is TGCGCCAGCAGCATGATTGGGGAGACCCAGTACTTC. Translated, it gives CASSMIGETQYF.

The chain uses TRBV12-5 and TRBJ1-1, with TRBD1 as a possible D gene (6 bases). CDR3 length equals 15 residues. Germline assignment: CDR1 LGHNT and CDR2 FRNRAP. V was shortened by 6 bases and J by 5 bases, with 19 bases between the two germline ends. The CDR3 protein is CASGPFTGRRTEAFF. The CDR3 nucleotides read TGTGCTAGTGGCCCATTCACAGGGAGGAGGACTGAAGCTTTCTTT.

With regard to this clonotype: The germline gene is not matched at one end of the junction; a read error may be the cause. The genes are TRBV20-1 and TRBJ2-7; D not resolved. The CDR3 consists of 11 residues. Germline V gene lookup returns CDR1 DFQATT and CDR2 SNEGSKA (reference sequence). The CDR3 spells CSALDEYVQYF. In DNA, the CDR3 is TGCAGTGCTTTGGACGAGTACGTGCAGTACTTC.

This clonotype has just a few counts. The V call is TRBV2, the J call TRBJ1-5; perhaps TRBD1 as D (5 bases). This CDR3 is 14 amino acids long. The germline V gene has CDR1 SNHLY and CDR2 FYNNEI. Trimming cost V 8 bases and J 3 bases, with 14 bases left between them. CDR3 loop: CASGGTRVNQPQHF. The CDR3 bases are TGTGCCAGCGGGGGGACGCGGGTCAATCAGCCCCAGCATTTT.

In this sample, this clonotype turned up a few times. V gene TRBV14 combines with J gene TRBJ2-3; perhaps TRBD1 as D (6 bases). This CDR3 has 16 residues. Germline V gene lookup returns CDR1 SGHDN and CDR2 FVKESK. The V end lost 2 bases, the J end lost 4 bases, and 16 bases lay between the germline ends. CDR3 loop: CASSQLQGMTADTQYF. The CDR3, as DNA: TGTGCCAGCAGCCAACTGCAGGGGATGACGGCAGATACGCAGTATTTT.

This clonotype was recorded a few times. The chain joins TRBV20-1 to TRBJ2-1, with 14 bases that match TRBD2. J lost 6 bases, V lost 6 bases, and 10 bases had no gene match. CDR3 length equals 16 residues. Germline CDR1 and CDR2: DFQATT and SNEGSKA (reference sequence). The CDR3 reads CSALGLAGAPLNEQFF. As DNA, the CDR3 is TGCAGTGCCCTGGGACTAGCGGGGGCACCTCTCAATGAGCAGTTCTTC.

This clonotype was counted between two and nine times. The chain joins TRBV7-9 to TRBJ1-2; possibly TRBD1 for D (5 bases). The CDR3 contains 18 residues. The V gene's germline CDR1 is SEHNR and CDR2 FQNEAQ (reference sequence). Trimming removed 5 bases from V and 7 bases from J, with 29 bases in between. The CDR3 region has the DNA TGTGCCAGCAGCCAACAAGACAGTGGGGCTCGTGGTTCCGGTGGCTACACCTTC. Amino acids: CASSQQDSGARGSGGYTF.

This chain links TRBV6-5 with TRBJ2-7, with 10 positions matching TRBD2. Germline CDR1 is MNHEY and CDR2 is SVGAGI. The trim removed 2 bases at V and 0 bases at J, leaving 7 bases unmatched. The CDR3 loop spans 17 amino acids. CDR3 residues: CASSYASTSGHSYEQYF. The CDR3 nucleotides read TGTGCCAGCAGTTACGCCTCGACTAGCGGGCACTCCTACGAGCAGTACTTC.

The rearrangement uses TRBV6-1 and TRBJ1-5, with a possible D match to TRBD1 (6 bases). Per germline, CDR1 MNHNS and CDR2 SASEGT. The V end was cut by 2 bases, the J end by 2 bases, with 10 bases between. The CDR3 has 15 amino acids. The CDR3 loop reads CASSESGAGNQPQHF. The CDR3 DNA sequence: TGTGCCAGCAGTGAATCGGGGGCGGGCAATCAGCCCCAGCATTTT.

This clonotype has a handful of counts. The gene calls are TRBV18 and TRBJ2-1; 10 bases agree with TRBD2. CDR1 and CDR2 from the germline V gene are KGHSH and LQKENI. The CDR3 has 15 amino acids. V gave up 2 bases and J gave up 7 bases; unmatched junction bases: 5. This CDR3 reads CASSPTSSGSNEQFF. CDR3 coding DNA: TGTGCCAGCTCACCAACTTCTAGCGGGAGTAATGAGCAGTTCTTC.

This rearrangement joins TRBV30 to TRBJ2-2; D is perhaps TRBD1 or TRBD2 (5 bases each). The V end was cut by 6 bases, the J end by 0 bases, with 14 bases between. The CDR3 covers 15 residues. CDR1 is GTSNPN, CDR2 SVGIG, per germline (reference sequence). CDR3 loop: CACSTGPPNTGELFF. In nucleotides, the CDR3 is TGTGCCTGTTCTACGGGGCCGCCGAACACCGGGGAGCTGTTTTTT.

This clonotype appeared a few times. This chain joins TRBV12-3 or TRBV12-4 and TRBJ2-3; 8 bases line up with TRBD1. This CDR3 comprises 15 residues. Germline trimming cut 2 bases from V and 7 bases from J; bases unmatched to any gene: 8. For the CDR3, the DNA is TGTGCCAGCAGTTTACAGGGGGCGCGGCCAAATACGCAGTATTTT. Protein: CASSLQGARPNTQYF.

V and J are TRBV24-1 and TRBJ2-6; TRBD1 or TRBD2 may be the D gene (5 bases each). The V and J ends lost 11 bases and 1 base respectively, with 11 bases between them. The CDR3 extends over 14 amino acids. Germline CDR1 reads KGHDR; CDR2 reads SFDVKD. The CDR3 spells CAISGASGANVLTF. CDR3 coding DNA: TGTGCCATTTCCGGGGCATCTGGGGCCAACGTCCTGACTTTC.

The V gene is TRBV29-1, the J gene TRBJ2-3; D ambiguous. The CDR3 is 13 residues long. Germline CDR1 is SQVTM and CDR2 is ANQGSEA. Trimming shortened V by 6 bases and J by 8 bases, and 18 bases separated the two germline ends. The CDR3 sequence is CSVRVGVSGTQYF. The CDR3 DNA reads TGCAGCGTAAGGGTTGGGGTGTCGGGTACGCAGTATTTT.

The CDR3 here is CASTAGGTDTQYF. DNA of the CDR3: TGCGCCAGCACAGCGGGGGGCACAGATACGCAGTATTTT. The chain couples TRBV5-1 to TRBJ2-3; 8 bases are a match to TRBD2. This CDR3 has 13 amino acids. The V segment lost 6 bases and the J segment 1 base; nucleotides outside the gene matches: 1. Germline CDR1 SGHRS, CDR2 YFSETQ.

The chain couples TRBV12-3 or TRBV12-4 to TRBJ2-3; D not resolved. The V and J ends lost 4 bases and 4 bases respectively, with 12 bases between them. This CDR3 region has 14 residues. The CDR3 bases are TGTGCCAGCAGTTCACCCTCGTGGGCAGATACGCAGTATTTT. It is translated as CASSSPSWADTQYF.

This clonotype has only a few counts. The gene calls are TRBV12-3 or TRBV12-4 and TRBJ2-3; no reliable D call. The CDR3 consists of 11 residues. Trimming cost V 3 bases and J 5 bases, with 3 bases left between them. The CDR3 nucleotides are TGTGCCAGCAGTTTTCTAGATACGCAGTATTTT. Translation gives CASSFLDTQYF.

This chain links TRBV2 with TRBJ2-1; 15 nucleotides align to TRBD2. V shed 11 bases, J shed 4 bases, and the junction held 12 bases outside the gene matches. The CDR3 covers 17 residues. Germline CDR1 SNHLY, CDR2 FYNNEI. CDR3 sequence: CAVRLGLAGGVYNEQFF. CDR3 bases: TGTGCCGTTCGACTGGGACTAGCGGGGGGCGTTTACAATGAGCAGTTCTTC. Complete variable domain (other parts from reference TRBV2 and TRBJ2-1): EPEVTQTPSHQVTQMGQEVILRCVPISNHLYFYWYRQILGQKVEFLVSFYNNEISEKSEIFDDQFSVERPDGSNFTLKIRSTKLEDSAMYFCAVRLGLAGGVYNEQFFGPGTRLTVL.